One and the same sample provided the 32 T cell receptor beta chains below, sequenced in a study of blood T cell repertoires in COVID-19. Assay: immunoSEQ multiplex PCR; the TCRdb copy retains only in-frame clones and omits some. The sample includes 300,000 to 350,000 clones, nearly 90% seen only once; the top ten take about 4.5%. Sequencing was done on a sample of PBMCs or T cells enriched from blood (not recorded which). Source of these receptors: a young woman with acute COVID-19.

This chain links TRBV6-5 with TRBJ1-2, with a weak D call TRBD1 (6 bases). Germline CDR1 reads MNHEY; CDR2 reads SVGAGI. The V gene lost 7 bases and the J gene lost 8 bases, with 14 bases spanning the gap. The CDR3 has 12 residues. CDR3 sequence: CASKLDSMGYTF. The CDR3 bases are TGTGCCAGCAAACTGGACAGCATGGGCTACACCTTC.

V and J are TRBV9 and TRBJ1-1; no clear D. This CDR3 comprises 17 residues. Germline assignment: CDR1 SGDLS and CDR2 YYNGEE. Trimming shortened V by 0 bases and J by 4 bases, and 19 bases separated the two germline ends. The chain's CDR3 is CASSVGWGSFGSTEAFF. CDR3 DNA sequence: TGTGCCAGCAGCGTAGGATGGGGTTCCTTCGGGAGCACTGAAGCTTTCTTT.

V and J are TRBV24-1 and TRBJ2-3; 15 bases are a match to TRBD2. CDR1 is KGHDR, CDR2 SFDVKD, per germline. Trimming removed 6 bases from V and 6 bases from J; junction bases left unmatched: 9. The CDR3 runs 17 residues. CDR3 amino acids: CATSHEGLAGGLDTQYF. The CDR3 nucleotides are TGTGCCACCAGTCACGAGGGACTAGCGGGAGGTTTGGATACGCAGTATTTT.

The chain employs TRBV28 and TRBJ2-6; 7 nucleotides match TRBD1. V shed 1 base and J 1 base; nucleotides not matched to a gene: 1. The CDR3 contains 16 residues. CDR1 is MDHEN, CDR2 SYDVKM, per germline. The CDR3 DNA sequence: TGTGCCAGCAGTTTATTGGGACAGTCTGGGGCCAACGTCCTGACTTTC. It is translated as CASSLLGQSGANVLTF. Together with reference TRBV28 and TRBJ2-6, the CDR3 gives the full variable domain: DVKVTQSSRYLVKRTGEKVFLECVQDMDHENMFWYRQDPGLGLRLIYFSYDVKMKEKGDIPEGYSVSREKKERFSLILESASTNQTSMYLCASSLLGQSGANVLTFGAGSRLTVL.

The sample holds one count of this clone. This chain joins TRBV3-1 (or the pseudogene TRBV3-2) and TRBJ1-2; the D gene is possibly TRBD1 (5 bases). V lost 3 bases and J 5 bases, leaving 16 bases between the germline ends. This CDR3 is built from 15 residues. The V gene's germline CDR1 is LGHDT and CDR2 YNNKEL (reference sequence). CDR3 bases: TGTGCCAGCAGCCACTCCTCACCCCGGGGGTATGGCTACACCTTC. The encoded protein is CASSHSSPRGYGYTF.

The chain uses TRBV27 and TRBJ2-3; D gene ambiguous. V lost 3 bases, J lost 0 bases, and 10 bases lay in between. The CDR3 runs 15 residues. Germline-derived CDR1 and CDR2 are MNHEY and SMNVEV (reference sequence). The CDR3 sequence: CASSFGRRSTDTQYF. The CDR3 bases are TGTGCCAGCAGTTTTGGGCGCAGGAGCACAGATACGCAGTATTTT.

This chain joins TRBV5-5 and TRBJ2-2; D not certain. V dropped 4 bases and J dropped 3 bases, with 16 bases sitting between them. CDR1 SGHKS and CDR2 YYEKEE come from the germline V gene (reference sequence). CDR3 size: 16 residues. The CDR3 DNA is TGTGCCAGCAGCACGCCGACAACTGTGGACACCGGGGAGCTGTTTTTT. As protein: CASSTPTTVDTGELFF.

The V and J genes are TRBV5-1 and TRBJ1-1; D call uncertain. Trimming removed 1 base from V and 3 bases from J, with 7 bases in between. The CDR3 is made up of 13 amino acids. Germline CDR1 reads SGHRS; CDR2 reads YFSETQ. CDR3 region: CASSLQRDTEAFF. CDR3 DNA sequence: TGCGCCAGCAGCTTGCAGCGGGACACTGAAGCTTTCTTT.

The rearrangement uses TRBV30 and TRBJ1-5, with no clear D. Between the trimmed V and J ends, which lost 0 bases and 9 bases, there was a span of 15 bases. Per the germline V gene, CDR1 is GTSNPN and CDR2 is SVGIG (reference sequence). This CDR3 comprises 14 residues. The CDR3 DNA sequence: TGTGCCTGGAGTGTACTGCGGTCTTCGGGGCCCCAGCATTTT. Its translation: CAWSVLRSSGPQHF.

This sequence joins TRBV21-1 and TRBJ2-6; the DNA was not used to check the table's D call, TRBD1. TRBV21-1 is deemed a pseudogene. This CDR3 has 19 amino acids. This CDR3 reads CASSKEYNPRRSGANVLTF. In nucleotides, the CDR3 is TGTGCCAGCAGCAAAGAGTACAACCCCAGGCGCTCTGGGGCCAACGTCCTGACTTTC.

The chain is built from TRBV9 and TRBJ2-3; D is unresolved. This CDR3 is 14 amino acids long. Germline lookup yields CDR1 SGDLS and CDR2 YYNGEE. Trimming left V 0 bases short and J 2 bases short, with 7 bases between. The CDR3 DNA sequence: TGTGCCAGCAGCGTAGGTGAGGTCACAGATACGCAGTATTTT. Its translation is CASSVGEVTDTQYF.

V gene TRBV5-1 combines with J gene TRBJ2-2; TRBD1 agrees at 8 bases. The CDR3 covers 17 residues. The germline CDR1 and CDR2 sequences are SGHRS and YFSETQ. After removal of 6 bases from V and 3 bases from J, the junction contained 13 bases not matched to a gene. DNA for the CDR3: TGCGCCAGCATACTCGACCCGGGACAGGCATACACCGGGGAGCTGTTTTTT. Translated: CASILDPGQAYTGELFF.

The chain carries TRBV29-1 and TRBJ1-2; TRBD1 agrees at 7 bases. V lost 1 base, J lost 10 bases, and 12 bases stayed unmatched. The CDR3 extends over 14 amino acids. Germline CDR1 and CDR2: SQVTM and ANQGSEA. CDR3 loop: CSVEGTRDSSVYTF. The DNA for the CDR3 is TGCAGCGTTGAAGGTACCCGGGACAGCAGTGTCTACACCTTC.

The chain combines TRBV5-4 with TRBJ2-3, with 8 bases that match TRBD2. The J segment lost 6 bases and the V segment lost 3 bases, leaving 12 bases of the junction unmatched. Germline V CDR1 and CDR2: SGHNT, YYREEE (reference sequence). The CDR3 has 16 amino acids. The CDR3 loop is CASSSLAGARRDTQYF. CDR3 nucleotide sequence: TGTGCCAGCAGCTCCCTAGCGGGCGCTAGGAGGGATACGCAGTATTTT. Full variable domain (remainder filled in from reference TRBV5-4 and TRBJ2-3): ETGVTQSPTHLIKTRGQQVTLRCSSQSGHNTVSWYQQALGQGPQFIFQYYREEENGRGNFPPRFSGLQFPNYSSELNVNALELDDSALYLCASSSLAGARRDTQYFGPGTRLTVL.

V and J are TRBV5-1 and TRBJ2-5, with TRBD1 matching 9 bases. V lost 4 bases to trimming and J lost 3 bases; unmatched junction nucleotides: 4. In germline, CDR1 is SGHRS, CDR2 YFSETQ. This CDR3 comprises 14 residues. Written as DNA, the CDR3 is TGCGCCAGCAGCCCGAGGACAGGGGAAGAGACCCAGTACTTC. Its translation is CASSPRTGEETQYF.

This chain connects TRBV7-2 to TRBJ1-2, with a weak D call TRBD1 (6 bases). The CDR3 consists of 14 residues. Germline V gives CDR1 SGHTA, CDR2 FQGNSA. V lost 5 bases to trimming and J lost 4 bases, with 14 bases between them. CDR3 sequence reads: CASSVDRLSYGYTF. CDR3 coding DNA: TGTGCCAGCAGCGTTGACAGGCTTTCCTATGGCTACACCTTC. The full variable domain, completed using reference TRBV7-2 and TRBJ1-2, is GAGVSQSPSNKVTEKGKDVELRCDPISGHTALYWYRQSLGQGLEFLIYFQGNSAPDKSGLPSDRFSAERTGGSVSTLTIQRTQQEDSAVYLCASSVDRLSYGYTFGSGTRLTVV.

This chain connects TRBV5-1 to TRBJ2-2, with 12 positions matching TRBD1. Germline CDR1 reads SGHRS; CDR2 reads YFSETQ. Trimming removed 3 bases from V and 7 bases from J; junction bases left unmatched: 10. This CDR3 has 17 amino acids. CDR3: CASSSPGQGARDGELFF. CDR3 DNA sequence: TGCGCCAGCAGCTCACCGGGACAGGGGGCGCGGGACGGGGAGCTGTTTTTT.

The chain combines TRBV7-3 with TRBJ1-5, with D possibly being TRBD1 (5 bases). The CDR3 spans 14 residues. Germline CDR1 and CDR2: SGHTA and FQGTGA. V lost 5 bases, J lost 6 bases, and 14 bases lay in between. CDR3 in amino acids: CASSPSGGTQPQHF. In DNA, the CDR3 is TGTGCCAGCAGCCCCTCGGGGGGAACTCAGCCCCAGCATTTT.

The chain links TRBV12-3 or TRBV12-4 to TRBJ2-7, with D perhaps matching TRBD2 (5 bases). There are 13 residues in the CDR3. V was trimmed by 4 bases and J by 3 bases, leaving 10 bases between them. The chain's CDR3 is CASSWTADYEQYF. For the CDR3, the DNA is TGTGCCAGCAGTTGGACTGCCGACTACGAGCAGTACTTC.

This chain joins TRBV13 and TRBJ2-1; 7 bases agree with TRBD2. The CDR3 runs 15 residues. The germline gives CDR1 PRHDT, CDR2 FYEKMQ (reference sequence). V was pared by 3 bases and J by 0 bases, with 2 bases of the junction left unmatched. The CDR3 loop reads CASSFGGSSYNEQFF. The CDR3 coding sequence is TGTGCCAGCAGCTTCGGCGGGAGCTCCTACAATGAGCAGTTCTTC.

This clone appeared once. The CDR3 nucleotides read TGTGCCAGCAGGCTCTGGCGGGACACAGATACGCAGTATTTT. Protein product: CASRLWRDTDTQYF. The V and J genes are TRBV6-6 and TRBJ2-3; possible D gene TRBD2, 6 bases. The CDR3 length is 14 residues. Germline values: CDR1 MNHNY, CDR2 SVGAGI (reference sequence). Trimming shortened V by 6 bases and J by 2 bases, and 12 bases separated the two germline ends.

The chain uses TRBV27 and TRBJ2-7, with 9 positions matching TRBD2. CDR1 is MNHEY and CDR2 is SMNVEV in the germline V gene (reference sequence). This CDR3 comprises 14 residues. J was trimmed by 5 bases and V by 2 bases; bases with no gene match: 4. The DNA for the CDR3 is TGTGCCAGCAGTTTAGCGGGAGGGCCCCACGAGCAGTACTTC. Encoded protein: CASSLAGGPHEQYF.

V and J are TRBV7-9 and TRBJ1-2, with 9 bases that match TRBD1. The germline V gene encodes CDR1 SEHNR and CDR2 FQNEAQ (reference sequence). The CDR3 spans 13 residues. V dropped 5 bases and J dropped 6; count of bases not matched to a gene: 4. In DNA form, the CDR3 reads TGTGCCAGCAGCGCGGGACAGGGAAATGGCTACACCTTC. Amino acids: CASSAGQGNGYTF.

This chain connects TRBV5-1 to TRBJ2-5; possible D gene TRBD1, 6 bases. Trimming removed 2 bases at V and 5 bases at J, with 13 bases between. The CDR3 contains 14 residues. Germline V lookup: CDR1 SGHRS, CDR2 YFSETQ. The DNA of the CDR3 is TGCGCCAGCAGCTTCGGGACACCAGGGGAGACCCAGTACTTC. It codes for CASSFGTPGETQYF.

The V call is TRBV19, the J call TRBJ1-5; 7 bases fit TRBD1. This CDR3 is built from 15 residues. V gave up 2 bases and J gave up 2 bases; unmatched junction bases: 3. Germline V gene sequence: CDR1 LNHDA, CDR2 SQIVND (reference sequence). This chain's CDR3 is CASSIPGQGNQPQHF. The CDR3 nucleotides read TGTGCCAGTAGTATACCAGGACAGGGCAATCAGCCCCAGCATTTT. The full variable domain, in which reference TRBV19 and TRBJ1-5 provide the parts outside the CDR3, is DGGITQSPKYLFRKEGQNVTLSCEQNLNHDAMYWYRQDPGQGLRLIYYSQIVNDFQKGDIAEGYSVSREKKESFPLTVTSAQKNPTAFYLCASSIPGQGNQPQHFGDGTRLSIL.

The chain carries TRBV7-2 and TRBJ2-1; 12 nucleotides agree with TRBD2. The CDR3 is 17 amino acids. The trim removed 5 bases at V and 0 bases at J, leaving 5 bases unmatched. CDR1 and CDR2 (germline): SGHTA, FQGNSA. CDR3 sequence: CASSGTSGPNSYNEQFF. The DNA of the CDR3 is TGTGCCAGCAGCGGGACTAGCGGGCCGAACTCCTACAATGAGCAGTTCTTC. Full variable domain (rest looked up from reference TRBV7-2 and TRBJ2-1): GAGVSQSPSNKVTEKGKDVELRCDPISGHTALYWYRQSLGQGLEFLIYFQGNSAPDKSGLPSDRFSAERTGGSVSTLTIQRTQQEDSAVYLCASSGTSGPNSYNEQFFGPGTRLTVL.

The chain uses TRBV28 and TRBJ2-3, with D possibly matching TRBD1 (6 bases). V was clipped by 6 bases and J by 4 bases, with 20 bases between them. The CDR3 has 16 amino acids. The germline V gene encodes CDR1 MDHEN and CDR2 SYDVKM. This chain's CDR3 is CASSSPGAGDSDTQYF. The CDR3 nucleotides are TGTGCCAGCAGCAGCCCAGGGGCAGGGGATTCAGATACGCAGTATTTT.

This sequence joins TRBV7-9 and TRBJ2-5; 7 bases are shared with TRBD1. The V and J ends lost 5 bases and 2 bases, in that order; junction bases with no gene match: 5. CDR3 size: 14 residues. The germline V gene has CDR1 SEHNR and CDR2 FQNEAQ (reference sequence). The CDR3 region is CASSARQGQETQYF. CDR3 bases: TGTGCCAGCAGCGCCCGACAGGGTCAAGAGACCCAGTACTTC. Complete variable domain (other parts from reference TRBV7-9 and TRBJ2-5): DTGVSQNPRHKITKRGQNVTFRCDPISEHNRLYWYRQTLGQGPEFLTYFQNEAQLEKSRLLSDRFSAERPKGSFSTLEIQRTEQGDSAMYLCASSARQGQETQYFGPGTRLLVL.

The count of this clone is one. The V gene is TRBV6-5, the J gene TRBJ1-1, with TRBD1 as a possible D gene (5 bases). Per the germline V gene, CDR1 is MNHEY and CDR2 is SVGAGI. V gave up 7 bases and J gave up 0 bases, with 9 bases separating them. There are 13 residues in the CDR3. CDR3 amino acids: CASTDSLNTEAFF. DNA for the CDR3: TGTGCCAGCACCGACAGCCTGAACACTGAAGCTTTCTTT.

This chain connects TRBV11-3 to TRBJ1-3; 7 nucleotides agree with TRBD1. V lost 4 bases to trimming and J lost 10 bases; unmatched junction nucleotides: 10. This CDR3 is built from 14 residues. Germline values: CDR1 SGHNT, CDR2 YENEEA. CDR3 amino acids: CASSSEAGGTTIYF. CDR3 DNA: TGTGCCAGCAGCTCAGAGGCAGGGGGTACAACCATATATTTT.

This chain links TRBV7-8 with TRBJ1-1, with no clear D. Germline loops: CDR1 SGHVS, CDR2 FQNEAQ. This CDR3 contains 14 residues. Between the trimmed V and J ends, which lost 2 bases and 6 bases, there was a span of 13 bases. This chain's CDR3 is CASSLKRTEAEAFF. Written as DNA, the CDR3 is TGTGCCAGCAGCTTAAAGAGAACAGAAGCTGAAGCTTTCTTT. The full variable domain, its missing parts supplied by reference TRBV7-8 and TRBJ1-1, is GAGVSQSPRYKVAKRGQDVALRCDPISGHVSLFWYQQALGQGPEFLTYFQNEAQLDKSGLPSDRFFAERPEGSVSTLKIQRTQQEDSAVYLCASSLKRTEAEAFFGQGTRLTVV.

This clone was picked up one time. V usage is TRBV30 and J usage is TRBJ2-3, with TRBD2 identical over 11 bases. Looked up from germline, CDR1 is GTSNPN and CDR2 is SVGIG (reference sequence). V was clipped by 4 bases and J by 3 bases; unmatched bases: 9. The CDR3 runs 16 residues. CDR3 amino acids: CAWTLGLAGMTDTQYF. The CDR3 DNA is TGTGCCTGGACTCTTGGACTAGCGGGTATGACAGATACGCAGTATTTT.